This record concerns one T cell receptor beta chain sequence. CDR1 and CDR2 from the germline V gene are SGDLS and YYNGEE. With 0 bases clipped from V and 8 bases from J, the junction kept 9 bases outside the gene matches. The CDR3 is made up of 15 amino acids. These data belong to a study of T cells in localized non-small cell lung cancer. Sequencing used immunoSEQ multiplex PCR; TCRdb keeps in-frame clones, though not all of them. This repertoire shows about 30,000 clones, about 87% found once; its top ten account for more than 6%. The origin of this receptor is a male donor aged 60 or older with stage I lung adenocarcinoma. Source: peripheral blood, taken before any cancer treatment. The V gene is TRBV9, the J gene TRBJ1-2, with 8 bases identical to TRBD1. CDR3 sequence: CASSVERTGFDGYTF. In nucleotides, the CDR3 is TGTGCCAGCAGCGTAGAGCGGACAGGGTTCGACGGCTACACCTTC. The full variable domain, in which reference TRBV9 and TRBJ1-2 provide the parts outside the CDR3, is DSGVTQTPKHLITATGQRVTLRCSPRSGDLSVYWYQQSLDQGLQFLIQYYNGEERAKGNILERFSAQQFPDLHSELNLSSLELGDSALYFCASSVERTGFDGYTFGSGTRLTVV.